These 12 T cell receptor beta chains came from one sample sequenced in a study of T-cell memory formation after mild COVID-19. Each CDR3 protein gets one entry after TCRdb re-called the 5' RACE reads with MiXCR. The table has about 200,000 distinct CDR3 sequences, 7.5% to 10% seen once; the top ten hold approximately 3.3%. The sequenced sample was PBMCs or a T cell subset sorted from them (not recorded which). Every receptor here comes from a man younger than 35 who had mild COVID-19 (a few samples of this study predate the infection). Cell type and time point are not known.

This clonotype was observed a few times. The chain has TRBV20-1 and TRBJ2-7, with 10 bases lining up with TRBD2. V lost 6 bases, J lost 5 bases, and 10 bases stayed unmatched. CDR3 length equals 14 residues. Germline V gene data show CDR1 as DFQATT and CDR2 as SNEGSKA (reference sequence). CDR3 residues: CSAGASGGEDEQYF. CDR3 nucleotides: TGCAGTGCCGGAGCTAGCGGGGGCGAGGACGAGCAGTACTTC.

This clonotype has only a few counts. The V call is TRBV6-6, the J call TRBJ2-3; maybe TRBD2 (6 bases). The CDR3 totals 15 residues. Trimming took off 9 bases at V and 1 base at J, with 17 bases between the two ends. The germline V gene encodes CDR1 MNHNY and CDR2 SVGAGI (reference sequence). CDR3 sequence: CASRFASGGTDTQYF. In DNA, the CDR3 is TGTGCCAGTCGATTTGCCTCGGGGGGCACAGATACGCAGTATTTT.

This clonotype was recorded at least ten times. In DNA form, the CDR3 reads TGTGCCAGCAGTTTGCTTAATTCACCCCTCCACTTT. This codes for CASSLLNSPLHF. The rearrangement links TRBV27 to TRBJ1-6; D remains ambiguous. Trimming took 3 bases from V and 6 from J, leaving 3 bases between them. The germline V gene encodes CDR1 MNHEY and CDR2 SMNVEV (reference sequence). The length of the CDR3 is 12 residues.

This clonotype occurred many times. V gene TRBV7-6 combines with J gene TRBJ2-2; D is ambiguous. Germline V CDR1 and CDR2: SGHVS, FNYEAQ. The germline V and J ends were trimmed by 5 bases and 7 bases, with 8 bases remaining between them. This CDR3 spans 12 amino acids. The CDR3 DNA reads as TGTGCCAGCAGCCCCTTTATCGGGGAGCTGTTTTTT. The encoded protein is CASSPFIGELFF.

This clonotype has a handful of counts. The CDR3 protein is CASSARPQGAATGELFF. The CDR3 bases are TGCGCCAGCAGCGCCCGACCACAGGGGGCGGCCACCGGGGAGCTGTTTTTT. The chain carries TRBV4-3 and TRBJ2-2; 9 positions agree with TRBD1. CDR3 length: 17 residues. The germline CDR1 and CDR2 sequences are LGHNA and YSLEER. The trim removed 5 bases at V and 4 bases at J, leaving 11 bases unmatched.

The V call is TRBV15, the J call TRBJ2-5; D is unclear. Trimming removed 1 base from V and 5 bases from J, with 5 bases in between. Per germline, CDR1 LNHNV and CDR2 YYDKDF (reference sequence). The CDR3 extends over 12 amino acids. CDR3 sequence: CATSRGDETQYF. CDR3 sequence (DNA): TGTGCCACCAGCAGAGGTGACGAGACCCAGTACTTC.

This clonotype came up a few times. This chain links TRBV12-3 or TRBV12-4 with TRBJ2-3; 12 nucleotides match TRBD2. Trimming removed 7 bases from V and 1 base from J; junction bases left unmatched: 6. This CDR3 contains 16 residues. The chain's CDR3 is CASTPPSGGGTDTQYF. The CDR3 DNA reads as TGTGCCAGCACCCCCCCTAGCGGGGGGGGCACAGATACGCAGTATTTT.

This clonotype was detected ten times or more. The rearrangement joins TRBV5-1 to TRBJ1-1, with D hard to call. Per the germline V gene, CDR1 is SGHRS and CDR2 is YFSETQ. Trimming cost V 0 bases and J 1 base, with 10 bases left between them. The CDR3 runs to 15 residues. The CDR3 sequence is CASSLEGGRNTEAFF. In nucleotides, the CDR3 is TGCGCCAGCAGCTTGGAAGGCGGGCGGAACACTGAAGCTTTCTTT.

This clonotype was counted between two and nine times. V is TRBV5-1 and J is TRBJ2-1; TRBD2 agrees at 14 bases. Trimming took 1 base from V and 4 from J; bases not matched to a gene: 1. The CDR3 totals 16 residues. Germline loops: CDR1 SGHRS, CDR2 YFSETQ. CDR3 coding DNA: TGCGCCAGCAGCTTGTGGACTAGCGGGGGGTACAATGAGCAGTTCTTC. This gives the protein CASSLWTSGGYNEQFF.

This clonotype was seen a handful of times. The chain has TRBV7-2 and TRBJ1-2; unclear D gene. Deletions cut 3 bases from V and 2 bases from J, with 7 bases between. The CDR3 totals 13 residues. Germline values: CDR1 SGHTA, CDR2 FQGNSA. In nucleotides, the CDR3 is TGTGCCAGCAGCTTTGGGAAAAACTATGGCTACACCTTC. Translating it yields CASSFGKNYGYTF. The whole variable domain, remainder taken from reference TRBV7-2 and TRBJ1-2, is GAGVSQSPSNKVTEKGKDVELRCDPISGHTALYWYRQSLGQGLEFLIYFQGNSAPDKSGLPSDRFSAERTGGSVSTLTIQRTQQEDSAVYLCASSFGKNYGYTFGSGTRLTVV.

The V gene is TRBV5-6, the J gene TRBJ2-7; D tentatively reads TRBD1 or TRBD2 (5 bases each). Germline assignment: CDR1 SGHDT and CDR2 YYEEEE. V lost 3 bases, J lost 3 bases, and 10 bases lay in between. The CDR3 contains 13 residues. Here the CDR3 DNA reads TGTGCCAGCAGCTCTACGGGGCTCTACGAGCAGTACTTC. Its protein is CASSSTGLYEQYF.

This clonotype turned up a few times. The chain links TRBV4-3 to TRBJ1-4, with D perhaps TRBD1 (5 bases). CDR3 length: 15 residues. In germline, CDR1 is LGHNA, CDR2 YSLEER. Between the trimmed V and J ends, which lost 3 bases and 5 bases, there was a span of 13 bases. CDR3 residues: CASSQGRGANEKLFF. For the CDR3, the DNA is TGCGCCAGCAGCCAGGGTAGGGGCGCGAATGAAAAACTGTTTTTT.